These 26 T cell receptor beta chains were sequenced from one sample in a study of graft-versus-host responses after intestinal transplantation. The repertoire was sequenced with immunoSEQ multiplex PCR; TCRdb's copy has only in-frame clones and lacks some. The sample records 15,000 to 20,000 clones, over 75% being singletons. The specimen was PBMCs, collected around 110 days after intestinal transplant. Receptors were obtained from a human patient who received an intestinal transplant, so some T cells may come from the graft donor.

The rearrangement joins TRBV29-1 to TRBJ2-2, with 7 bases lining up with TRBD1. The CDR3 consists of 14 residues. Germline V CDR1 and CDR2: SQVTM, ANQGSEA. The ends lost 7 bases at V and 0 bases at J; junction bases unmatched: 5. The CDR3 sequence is CSDRQGPNTGELFF. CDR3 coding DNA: TGCAGCGACCGACAGGGCCCGAACACCGGGGAGCTGTTTTTT.

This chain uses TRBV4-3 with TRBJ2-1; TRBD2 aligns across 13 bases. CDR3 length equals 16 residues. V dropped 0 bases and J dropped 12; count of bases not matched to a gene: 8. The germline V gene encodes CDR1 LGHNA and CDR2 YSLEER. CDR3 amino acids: CASSQEKGLAGFGQFF. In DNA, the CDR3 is TGCGCCAGCAGCCAAGAAAAGGGACTAGCGGGATTTGGGCAGTTCTTC.

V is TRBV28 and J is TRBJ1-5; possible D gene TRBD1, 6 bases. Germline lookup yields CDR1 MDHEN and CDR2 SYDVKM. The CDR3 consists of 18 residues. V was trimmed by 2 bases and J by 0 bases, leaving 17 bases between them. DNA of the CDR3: TGTGCCAGCAGTTTAGGCGGAGGGACACTGGATAGCAATCAGCCCCAGCATTTT. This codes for CASSLGGGTLDSNQPQHF.

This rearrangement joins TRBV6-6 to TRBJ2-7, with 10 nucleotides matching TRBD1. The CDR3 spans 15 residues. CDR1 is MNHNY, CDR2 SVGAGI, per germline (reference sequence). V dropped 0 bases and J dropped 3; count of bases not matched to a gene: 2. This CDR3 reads CASSYSGTGVYEQYF. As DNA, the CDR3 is TGTGCCAGCAGTTACTCCGGGACAGGGGTCTACGAGCAGTACTTC.

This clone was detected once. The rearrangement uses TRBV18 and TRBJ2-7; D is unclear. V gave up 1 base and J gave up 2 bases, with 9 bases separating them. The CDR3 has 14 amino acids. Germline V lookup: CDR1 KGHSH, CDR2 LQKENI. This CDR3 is CASSPLDPAYEQYF. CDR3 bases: TGTGCCAGCTCACCACTGGACCCAGCCTACGAGCAGTACTTC.

CDR3 in amino acids: CASSFLNRGSNSPLHF. CDR3 bases: TGTGCCAGCAGCTTCCTAAACAGGGGTTCGAATTCACCCCTCCACTTT. V and J are TRBV7-8 and TRBJ1-6; the match to TRBD1 covers 7 bases. CDR1 is SGHVS and CDR2 is FQNEAQ in the germline V gene. The CDR3 has 16 amino acids. After removal of 3 bases from V and 7 bases from J, the junction contained 9 bases not matched to a gene.

The CDR3 sequence is CASSYRAFHEQYF. CDR3 DNA sequence: TGTGCCAGCAGCTACCGGGCTTTCCACGAGCAGTACTTC. V and J are TRBV7-9 and TRBJ2-7; D is uncertain. Germline assignment: CDR1 SEHNR and CDR2 FQNEAQ (reference sequence). The CDR3 loop spans 13 amino acids. V was clipped by 4 bases and J by 5 bases, with 12 bases between them. The variable domain in full, with the rest retrieved from reference TRBV7-9 and TRBJ2-7, is DTGVSQNPRHKITKRGQNVTFRCDPISEHNRLYWYRQTLGQGPEFLTYFQNEAQLEKSRLLSDRFSAERPKGSFSTLEIQRTEQGDSAMYLCASSYRAFHEQYFGPGTRLTVT.

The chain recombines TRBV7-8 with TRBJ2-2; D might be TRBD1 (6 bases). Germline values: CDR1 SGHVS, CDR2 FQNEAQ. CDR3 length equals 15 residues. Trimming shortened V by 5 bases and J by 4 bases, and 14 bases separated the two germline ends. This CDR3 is CASSNTGTGTGELFF. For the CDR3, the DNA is TGTGCCAGCAGCAACACAGGGACGGGCACCGGGGAGCTGTTTTTT. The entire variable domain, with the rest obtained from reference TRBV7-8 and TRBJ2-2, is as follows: GAGVSQSPRYKVAKRGQDVALRCDPISGHVSLFWYQQALGQGPEFLTYFQNEAQLDKSGLPSDRFFAERPEGSVSTLKIQRTQQEDSAVYLCASSNTGTGTGELFFGEGSRLTVL.

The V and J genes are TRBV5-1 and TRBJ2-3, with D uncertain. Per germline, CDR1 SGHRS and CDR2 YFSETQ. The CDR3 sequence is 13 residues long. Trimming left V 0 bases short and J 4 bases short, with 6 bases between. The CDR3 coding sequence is TGCGCCAGCAGCTTGGTGGGTTCAGATACGCAGTATTTT. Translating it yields CASSLVGSDTQYF.

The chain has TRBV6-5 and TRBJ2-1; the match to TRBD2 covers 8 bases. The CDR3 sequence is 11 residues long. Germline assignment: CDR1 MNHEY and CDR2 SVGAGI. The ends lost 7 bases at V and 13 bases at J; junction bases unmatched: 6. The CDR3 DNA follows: TGTGCCAGCACATACGGGAGGGACCAGTTCTTC. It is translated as CASTYGRDQFF.

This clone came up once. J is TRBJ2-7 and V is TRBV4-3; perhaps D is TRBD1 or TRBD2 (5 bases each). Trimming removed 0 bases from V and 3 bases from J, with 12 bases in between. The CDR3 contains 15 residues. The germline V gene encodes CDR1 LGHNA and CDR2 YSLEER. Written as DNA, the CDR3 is TGCGCCAGCAGCCAAGAACGGGACGACTTCTACGAGCAGTACTTC. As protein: CASSQERDDFYEQYF.

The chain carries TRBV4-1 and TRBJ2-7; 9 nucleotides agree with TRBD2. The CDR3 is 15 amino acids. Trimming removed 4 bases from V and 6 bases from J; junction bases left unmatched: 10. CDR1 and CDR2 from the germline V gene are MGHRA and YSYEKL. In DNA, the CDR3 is TGCGCCAGCAGCCCGGGACTAGCCCTAATAGGCGAGCAGTACTTC. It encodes CASSPGLALIGEQYF.

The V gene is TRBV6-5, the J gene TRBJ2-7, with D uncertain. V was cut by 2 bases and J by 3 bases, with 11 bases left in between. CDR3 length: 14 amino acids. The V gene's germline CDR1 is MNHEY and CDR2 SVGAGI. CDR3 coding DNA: TGTGCCAGCAGTTACGGGTCGGCCGACTACGAGCAGTACTTC. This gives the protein CASSYGSADYEQYF.

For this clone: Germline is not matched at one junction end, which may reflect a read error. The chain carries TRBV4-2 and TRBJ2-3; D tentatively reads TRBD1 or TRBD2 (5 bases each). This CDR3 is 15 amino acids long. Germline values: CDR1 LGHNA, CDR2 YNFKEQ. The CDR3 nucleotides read TGTGGCAGCACCTCCGGGGCCTCTAGCACAGATACGCAGTATTTT. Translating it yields CGSTSGASSTDTQYF.

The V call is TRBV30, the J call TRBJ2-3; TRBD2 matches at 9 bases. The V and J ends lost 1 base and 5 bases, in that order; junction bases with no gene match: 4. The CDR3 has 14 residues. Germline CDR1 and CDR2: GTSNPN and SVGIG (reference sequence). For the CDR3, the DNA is TGTGCCTGGAGTGGGGTAGCGGGAGTAGATACGCAGTATTTT. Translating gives CAWSGVAGVDTQYF.

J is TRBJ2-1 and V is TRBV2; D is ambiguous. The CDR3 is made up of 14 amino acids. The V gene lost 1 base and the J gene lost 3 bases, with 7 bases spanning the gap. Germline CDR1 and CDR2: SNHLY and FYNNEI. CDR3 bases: TGTGCCAGCAGTGAAGATTCCTACTACAATGAGCAGTTCTTC. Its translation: CASSEDSYYNEQFF.

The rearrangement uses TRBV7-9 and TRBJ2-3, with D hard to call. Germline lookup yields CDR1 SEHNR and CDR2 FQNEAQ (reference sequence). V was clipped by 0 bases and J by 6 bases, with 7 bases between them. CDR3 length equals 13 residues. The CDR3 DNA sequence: TGTGCCAGCAGCTTAGCAGAACCGGATACGCAGTATTTT. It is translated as CASSLAEPDTQYF.

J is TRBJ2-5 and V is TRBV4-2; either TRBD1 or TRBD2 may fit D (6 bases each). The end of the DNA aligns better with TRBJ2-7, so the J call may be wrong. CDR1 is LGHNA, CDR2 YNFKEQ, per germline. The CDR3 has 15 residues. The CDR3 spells CASSQSHKGGYEQYF. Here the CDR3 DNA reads TGTGCCAGCAGCCAATCCCATAAGGGGGGCTACGAGCAGTACTTC.

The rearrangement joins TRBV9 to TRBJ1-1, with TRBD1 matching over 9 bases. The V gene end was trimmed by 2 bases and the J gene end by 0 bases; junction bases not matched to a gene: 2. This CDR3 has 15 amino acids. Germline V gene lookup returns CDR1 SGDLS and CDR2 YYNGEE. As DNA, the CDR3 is TGTGCCAGCAGCGTGACAGGGGGGATGAACACTGAAGCTTTCTTT. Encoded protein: CASSVTGGMNTEAFF.

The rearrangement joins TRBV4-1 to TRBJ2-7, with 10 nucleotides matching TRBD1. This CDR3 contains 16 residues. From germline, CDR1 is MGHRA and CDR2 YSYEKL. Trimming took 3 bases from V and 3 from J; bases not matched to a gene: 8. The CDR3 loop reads CASSQIIRDRGYEQYF. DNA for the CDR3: TGCGCCAGCAGCCAGATTATCCGGGACAGGGGCTACGAGCAGTACTTC.

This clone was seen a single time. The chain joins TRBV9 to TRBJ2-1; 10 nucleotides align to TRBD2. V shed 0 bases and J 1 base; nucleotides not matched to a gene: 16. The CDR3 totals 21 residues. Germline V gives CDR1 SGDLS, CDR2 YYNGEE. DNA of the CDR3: TGTGCCAGCAGCGTAGACCCTGGGGGGCTAGCGGGAGTGGGGTCCTACAATGAGCAGTTCTTC. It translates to CASSVDPGGLAGVGSYNEQFF.

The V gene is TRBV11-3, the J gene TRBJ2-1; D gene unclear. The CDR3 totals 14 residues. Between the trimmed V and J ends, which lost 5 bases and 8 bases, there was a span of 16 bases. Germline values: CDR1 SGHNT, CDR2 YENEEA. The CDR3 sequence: CASSAPGRDDEQFF. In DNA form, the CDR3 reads TGTGCCAGCAGCGCCCCGGGCCGCGACGATGAGCAGTTCTTC.

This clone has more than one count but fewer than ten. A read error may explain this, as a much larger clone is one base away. CDR3 DNA: TGTGCCTGGGGACTTCCGTCCTACGAGCAGTACTTC. Its translation is CAWGLPSYEQYF. The chain is built from TRBV2 and TRBJ2-7; a weak D match, TRBD2 (6 bases). CDR3 length: 12 residues. Trimming shortened V by 11 bases and J by 1 base, and 12 bases separated the two germline ends. Germline CDR1 SNHLY, CDR2 FYNNEI.

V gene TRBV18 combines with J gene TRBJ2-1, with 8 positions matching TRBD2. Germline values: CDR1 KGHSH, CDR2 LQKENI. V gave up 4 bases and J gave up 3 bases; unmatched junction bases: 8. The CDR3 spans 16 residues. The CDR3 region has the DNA TGTGCCAGCTCACGGACAGCGGGAGCAGTCTACAATGAGCAGTTCTTC. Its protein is CASSRTAGAVYNEQFF.

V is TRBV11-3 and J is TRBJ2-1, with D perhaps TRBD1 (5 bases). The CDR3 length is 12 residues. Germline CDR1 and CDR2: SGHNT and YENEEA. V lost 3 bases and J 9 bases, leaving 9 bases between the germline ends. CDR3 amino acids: CASSFEGVEQFF. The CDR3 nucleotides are TGTGCCAGCAGCTTTGAAGGGGTTGAGCAGTTCTTC.

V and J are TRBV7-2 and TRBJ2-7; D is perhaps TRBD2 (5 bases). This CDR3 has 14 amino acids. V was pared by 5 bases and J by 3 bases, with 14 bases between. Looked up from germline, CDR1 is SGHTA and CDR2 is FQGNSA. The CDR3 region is CASSRRGDNYEQYF. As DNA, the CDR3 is TGTGCCAGCAGCAGACGGGGAGATAACTACGAGCAGTACTTC.